What follows is one T cell receptor (beta chain) and its context. This record belongs to a study of control samples from healthy donors and cancer patients. Clones were sequenced by immunoSEQ multiplex PCR, and TCRdb holds only the in-frame ones, with some missing. The data show about 89,000 clones, about 89% seen once. Trimming shortened V by 1 base and J by 6 bases, and 7 bases separated the two germline ends. The CDR3 is 12 residues long. CDR1 and CDR2 from the germline V gene are SGHAT and FQNNGV. The receptor was derived from a man aged 25 to 40 in good health. The specimen sequenced was blood. This chain links TRBV11-2 with TRBJ2-7, with D tentatively TRBD2 (6 bases). CDR3 region: CASSLVGGEQYF. Here the CDR3 DNA reads TGTGCCAGCAGCTTAGTCGGGGGCGAGCAGTACTTC.